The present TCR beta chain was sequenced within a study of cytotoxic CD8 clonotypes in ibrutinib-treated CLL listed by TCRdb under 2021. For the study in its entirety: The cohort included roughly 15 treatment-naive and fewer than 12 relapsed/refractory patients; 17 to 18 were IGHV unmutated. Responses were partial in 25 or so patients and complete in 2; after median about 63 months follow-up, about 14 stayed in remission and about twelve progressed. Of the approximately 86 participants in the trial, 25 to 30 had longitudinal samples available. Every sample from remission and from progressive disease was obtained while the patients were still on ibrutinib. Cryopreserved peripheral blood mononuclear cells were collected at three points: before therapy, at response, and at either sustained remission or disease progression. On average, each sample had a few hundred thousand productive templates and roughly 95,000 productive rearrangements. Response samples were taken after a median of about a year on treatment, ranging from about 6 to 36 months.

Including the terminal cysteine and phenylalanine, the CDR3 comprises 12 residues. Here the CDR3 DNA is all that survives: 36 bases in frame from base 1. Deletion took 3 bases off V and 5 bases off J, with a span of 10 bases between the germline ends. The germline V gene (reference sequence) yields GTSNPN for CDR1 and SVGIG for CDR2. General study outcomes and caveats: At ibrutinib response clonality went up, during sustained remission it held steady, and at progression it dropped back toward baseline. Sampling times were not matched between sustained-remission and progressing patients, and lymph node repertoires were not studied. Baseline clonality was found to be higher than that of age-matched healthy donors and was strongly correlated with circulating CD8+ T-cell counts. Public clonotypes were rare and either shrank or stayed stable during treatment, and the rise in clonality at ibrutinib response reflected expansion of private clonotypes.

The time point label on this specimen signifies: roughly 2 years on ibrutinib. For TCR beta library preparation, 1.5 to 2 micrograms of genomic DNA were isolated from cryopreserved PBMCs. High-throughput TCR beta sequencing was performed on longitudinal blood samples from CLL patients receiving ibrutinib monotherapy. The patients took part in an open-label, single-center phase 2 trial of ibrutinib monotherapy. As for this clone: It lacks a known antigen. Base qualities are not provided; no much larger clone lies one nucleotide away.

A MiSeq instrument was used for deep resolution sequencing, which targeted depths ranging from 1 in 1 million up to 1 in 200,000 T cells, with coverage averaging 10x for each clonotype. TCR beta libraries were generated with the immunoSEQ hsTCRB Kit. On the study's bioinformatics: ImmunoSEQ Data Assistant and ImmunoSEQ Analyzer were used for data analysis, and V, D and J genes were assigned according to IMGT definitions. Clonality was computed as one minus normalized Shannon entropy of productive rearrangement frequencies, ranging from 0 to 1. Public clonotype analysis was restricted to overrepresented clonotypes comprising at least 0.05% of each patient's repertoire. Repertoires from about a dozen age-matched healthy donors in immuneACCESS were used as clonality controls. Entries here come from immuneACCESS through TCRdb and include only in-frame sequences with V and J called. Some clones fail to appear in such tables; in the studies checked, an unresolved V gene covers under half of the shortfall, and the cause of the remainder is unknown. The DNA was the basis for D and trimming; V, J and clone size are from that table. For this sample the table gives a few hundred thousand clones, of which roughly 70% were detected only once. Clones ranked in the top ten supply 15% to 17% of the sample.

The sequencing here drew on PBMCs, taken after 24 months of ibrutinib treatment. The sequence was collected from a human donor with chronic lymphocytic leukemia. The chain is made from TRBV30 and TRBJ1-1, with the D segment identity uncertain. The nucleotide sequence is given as TGTGCCTGGAGCCTCAAAGGGACTGAAGCTTTCTTT. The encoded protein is CAWSLKGTEAFF.